The 13 T cell receptor beta chains listed next were all sequenced from one sample in a study of control samples from healthy donors and cancer patients. Data came from immunoSEQ multiplex PCR; TCRdb stores just in-frame clones and leaves some out. This sample has approximately 28,000 clones, with roughly 91% found just once. Sequencing was carried out using PBMCs. These receptor sequences come from a man aged 50-59 years with lung cancer.

The gene calls are TRBV3-1 (or the pseudogene TRBV3-2) and TRBJ1-1, with D maybe TRBD1 (6 bases). The ends were cut back, 1 base at V and 8 bases at J, with 14 bases in the middle. The germline V gene encodes CDR1 LGHDT and CDR2 YNNKEL (reference sequence). This CDR3 is 14 amino acids long. CDR3 in amino acids: CASSQADSAVEAFF. The CDR3 DNA reads as TGTGCCAGCAGCCAAGCGGACAGTGCCGTGGAAGCTTTCTTT.

The chain has TRBV4-1 and TRBJ1-4, with D possibly TRBD1 on 6 matching bases. The CDR3 length is 18 residues. Deletions cut 0 bases from V and 3 bases from J, with 17 bases between. The V gene's germline CDR1 is MGHRA and CDR2 YSYEKL. This chain's CDR3 is CASSQDGQGWVANEKLFF. CDR3 nucleotide sequence: TGCGCCAGCAGCCAAGATGGGCAGGGGTGGGTGGCTAATGAAAAACTGTTTTTT.

In its sample, this clone was seen once. CDR3 sequence reads: CASSFWTANLYYGYTF. CDR3 nucleotide sequence: TGTGCCAGCAGTTTCTGGACAGCAAATTTATACTATGGCTACACCTTC. This chain joins TRBV28 and TRBJ1-2, with D possibly matching TRBD1 (6 bases). The V gene's germline CDR1 is MDHEN and CDR2 SYDVKM. V was cut by 3 bases and J by 3 bases, with 17 bases left in between. The CDR3 loop spans 16 amino acids.

V and J are TRBV5-5 and TRBJ2-5, with 9 nucleotides matching TRBD2. The CDR3 has 17 amino acids. V lost 4 bases to trimming and J lost 5 bases; unmatched junction nucleotides: 15. Germline assignment: CDR1 SGHKS and CDR2 YYEKEE (reference sequence). CDR3 sequence reads: CASSPGRSGGPRETQYF. The CDR3 nucleotides read TGTGCCAGCAGCCCGGGGCGTAGCGGGGGCCCTCGGGAGACCCAGTACTTC.

The J gene is TRBJ1-6, the V gene TRBV9; D unresolved. The CDR3 is made up of 14 amino acids. The germline V gene encodes CDR1 SGDLS and CDR2 YYNGEE. Trimming shortened V by 1 base and J by 5 bases, and 7 bases separated the two germline ends. DNA of the CDR3: TGTGCCAGCAGCGTAAGGGTAAATAATTCACCCCTCCACTTT. It codes for CASSVRVNNSPLHF.

V is TRBV25-1 and J is TRBJ1-3; tentatively, D is TRBD1 (5 bases). Trimming took 4 bases from V and 4 from J, leaving 11 bases between them. Germline values: CDR1 MGHDK, CDR2 SYGVNS. There are 14 residues in the CDR3. CDR3 bases: TGTGCCAGCAGTGGAGGGGTTACAGGAAACACCATATATTTT. This gives the protein CASSGGVTGNTIYF.

The chain recombines TRBV27 with TRBJ1-2, with TRBD1 as a possible D gene (5 bases). CDR3 length: 13 amino acids. Between the trimmed V and J ends, which lost 6 bases and 2 bases, there was a span of 10 bases. Germline V gene sequence: CDR1 MNHEY, CDR2 SMNVEV (reference sequence). CDR3 DNA: TGTGCCAGCAGGCAACAGGAGAACTATGGCTACACCTTC. Translating it yields CASRQQENYGYTF.

This chain connects TRBV13 to TRBJ2-3; 8 positions agree with TRBD2. This CDR3 spans 19 amino acids. J was trimmed by 1 base and V by 1 base; bases with no gene match: 13. Germline CDR1 and CDR2: PRHDT and FYEKMQ (reference sequence). The CDR3 loop reads CASSLVWLAGRYCTDTQYF. The CDR3, as DNA: TGTGCCAGCAGCTTAGTTTGGCTAGCGGGCCGTTACTGCACAGATACGCAGTATTTT. The whole variable domain, filled in from reference TRBV13 and TRBJ2-3, reads AAGVIQSPRHLIKEKRETATLKCYPIPRHDTVYWYQQGPGQDPQFLISFYEKMQSDKGSIPDRFSAQQFSDYHSELNMSSLELGDSALYFCASSLVWLAGRYCTDTQYFGPGTRLTVL.

V gene TRBV3-1 (or the pseudogene TRBV3-2) combines with J gene TRBJ2-7; 11 bases align to TRBD2. The CDR3 runs 16 residues. Germline V gene sequence: CDR1 LGHDT, CDR2 YNNKEL (reference sequence). Trimming at V came to 3 bases and at J to 5 bases, leaving 9 bases not matched to a gene. The CDR3 here is CASSHLRLAGSHEQYF. The CDR3 DNA sequence: TGTGCCAGCAGCCACCTACGACTAGCGGGGTCCCACGAGCAGTACTTC.

This chain joins TRBV30 and TRBJ1-5; D perhaps matches TRBD1 (5 bases). The germline V gene has CDR1 GTSNPN and CDR2 SVGIG (reference sequence). The CDR3 spans 14 residues. V lost 2 bases and J 3 bases, leaving 11 bases between the germline ends. As DNA, the CDR3 is TGTGCCTGGAGTCGGGCAGGGCTCAATCAGCCCCAGCATTTT. Residues: CAWSRAGLNQPQHF.

The J gene is TRBJ2-5, the V gene TRBV18; D unresolved. V was trimmed by 2 bases and J by 7 bases, leaving 8 bases between them. The CDR3 has 12 residues. Per the germline V gene, CDR1 is KGHSH and CDR2 is LQKENI. The CDR3 DNA reads as TGTGCCAGCTCACCAGGGGTCGGGACCCAGTACTTC. Translating it yields CASSPGVGTQYF.

This chain joins TRBV7-9 and TRBJ2-7; the match to TRBD2 covers 10 bases. The CDR3 is 13 residues long. The ends lost 11 bases at V and 2 bases at J; junction bases unmatched: 6. The germline CDR1 and CDR2 sequences are SEHNR and FQNEAQ (reference sequence). The CDR3 region is CAGLAGDTYEQYF. The CDR3 bases are TGTGCCGGGCTAGCGGGGGACACCTACGAGCAGTACTTC.

This clone has only a few counts. The junction departs from germline at one end; a sequencing error may be responsible. The rearrangement links TRBV2 to TRBJ1-6; 8 bases agree with TRBD1. The CDR3 loop spans 15 amino acids. Germline V gene sequence: CDR1 SNHLY, CDR2 FYNNEI. As DNA, the CDR3 is TGTGCCAGCAGGGAAGACAGGGGAGCCTTCTCACCCCTCCACTTT. This sequence encodes CASREDRGAFSPLHF. Combining the CDR3 with reference TRBV2 and TRBJ1-6 gives the whole variable domain EPEVTQTPSHQVTQMGQEVILRCVPISNHLYFYWYRQILGQKVEFLVSFYNNEISEKSEIFDDQFSVERPDGSNFTLKIRSTKLEDSAMYFCASREDRGAFSPLHFGNGTRLTVT.